The 30 T cell receptor beta chains reported below all come from one sample, sequenced in a study of OX40 agonist ivuxolimab in advanced cancers. The method was immunoSEQ multiplex PCR; TCRdb's version includes in-frame clones alone and lacks a portion of them. The table records over 50,000 clones, 88% of them present only once. The sequences come from CD4+ or CD8+ T cells sorted from blood, collected in a trial of the OX40 agonist ivuxolimab. These receptors were taken from an adult with an advanced solid tumor such as melanoma, head and neck, liver or kidney cancer.

The gene calls are TRBV4-2 and TRBJ1-6, with TRBD1 identical over 7 bases. The V segment lost 0 bases and the J segment 6 bases; nucleotides outside the gene matches: 5. Germline CDR1 and CDR2: LGHNA and YNFKEQ. This CDR3 contains 16 residues. DNA of the CDR3: TGTGCCAGCAGCCAAGAAGGGACAGCTGTTAATTCACCCCTCCACTTT. This codes for CASSQEGTAVNSPLHF.

This clone has just a few counts. The chain links TRBV27 to TRBJ2-1, with 11 bases matching TRBD2. Trimming cost V 5 bases and J 13 bases; bases outside gene matches: 10. The length of the CDR3 is 14 residues. The germline CDR1 and CDR2 sequences are MNHEY and SMNVEV (reference sequence). CDR3: CASSQGDSGRAQFF. Here the CDR3 DNA reads TGTGCCAGCAGTCAAGGAGATAGCGGGAGGGCCCAGTTCTTC.

This clone was seen just once. The J gene is TRBJ2-7, the V gene TRBV28, with D tentatively TRBD2 (5 bases). Germline V gene lookup returns CDR1 MDHEN and CDR2 SYDVKM. CDR3 length equals 16 residues. V lost 4 bases and J lost 0, with 16 bases in between. The CDR3 region is CASSSVQRKISYEQYF. The CDR3 DNA reads TGTGCCAGCAGTTCCGTCCAGCGGAAAATCTCCTACGAGCAGTACTTC.

The rearrangement uses TRBV4-3 and TRBJ2-1; the D is unclear. The V and J ends lost 4 bases and 9 bases respectively, with 13 bases between them. The CDR3 is made up of 13 amino acids. Germline V CDR1 and CDR2: LGHNA, YSLEER. The CDR3: CASSPPALGEQFF. DNA for the CDR3: TGCGCCAGCAGCCCCCCCGCCCTGGGTGAGCAGTTCTTC.

This clone was seen a handful of times. J is TRBJ1-2 and V is TRBV6-5, with D maybe TRBD1 (5 bases). Per the germline V gene, CDR1 is MNHEY and CDR2 is SVGAGI. Trimming stripped 6 bases from V and 1 base from J, with 12 bases between. CDR3 length equals 14 residues. As DNA, the CDR3 is TGTGCCAGCAGACTGGGACGGAATAACTATGGCTACACCTTC. Its translation: CASRLGRNNYGYTF.

This chain connects TRBV7-2 to TRBJ2-7; a weak D match, TRBD1 (6 bases). This CDR3 is built from 13 residues. The V end was cut by 1 base, the J end by 3 bases, with 7 bases between. Germline CDR1 SGHTA, CDR2 FQGNSA. The CDR3 region is CASSLEQGYEQYF. CDR3 nucleotide sequence: TGTGCCAGCAGCTTAGAACAGGGCTACGAGCAGTACTTC.

This chain uses TRBV15 with TRBJ1-3; 7 nucleotides match TRBD1. The CDR3 is made up of 16 amino acids. Losses at the gene ends were 1 base for V and 1 base for J; bases not matched to a gene: 4. The V gene's germline CDR1 is LNHNV and CDR2 YYDKDF (reference sequence). The CDR3 DNA reads TGTGCCACCAGCAGAGGCGACAGGGTTTCTGGAAACACCATATATTTT. Translated: CATSRGDRVSGNTIYF.

This rearrangement joins TRBV28 to TRBJ2-1, with D hard to call. Deletions cut 2 bases from V and 5 bases from J, with 4 bases between. CDR1 MDHEN and CDR2 SYDVKM come from the germline V gene. This CDR3 contains 12 residues. The CDR3 region has the DNA TGTGCCAGCAGTTTAAGTCACAATGAGCAGTTCTTC. Translation: CASSLSHNEQFF.

The rearrangement links TRBV7-3 to TRBJ2-2, with TRBD2 as a possible D gene (5 bases). The V end was cut by 5 bases, the J end by 7 bases, with 11 bases between. This CDR3 spans 13 amino acids. The germline V gene encodes CDR1 SGHTA and CDR2 FQGTGA. The CDR3 nucleotides read TGTGCCAGCAGCACGGTCGGGGACGGGGAGCTGTTTTTT. This gives the protein CASSTVGDGELFF.

The V call is TRBV27, the J call TRBJ2-4; 16 nucleotides align to TRBD2. Germline V gene data show CDR1 as MNHEY and CDR2 as SMNVEV (reference sequence). The ends lost 4 bases at V and 2 bases at J; junction bases unmatched: 11. CDR3 length: 20 amino acids. CDR3: CASSSSGTSGRVGTKNIQYF. The CDR3, as DNA: TGTGCCAGCAGTTCATCCGGGACTAGCGGGAGGGTAGGTACCAAAAACATTCAGTACTTC.

The rearrangement joins TRBV5-4 to TRBJ2-1, with D unresolved. The CDR3 has 13 amino acids. Germline V gene data show CDR1 as SGHNT and CDR2 as YYREEE (reference sequence). V gave up 4 bases and J gave up 8 bases, with 13 bases separating them. In DNA form, the CDR3 reads TGTGCCAGCAGCCAAAGTATAGCCCATGAGCAGTTCTTC. Translating gives CASSQSIAHEQFF.

V usage is TRBV19 and J usage is TRBJ1-1; 7 bases are shared with TRBD1. The trim removed 8 bases at V and 1 base at J, leaving 10 bases unmatched. The length of the CDR3 is 15 residues. The germline CDR1 and CDR2 sequences are LNHDA and SQIVND (reference sequence). Here the CDR3 reads CASSEGATRNTEAFF. In nucleotides, the CDR3 is TGTGCCAGTTCCGAGGGGGCAACACGGAACACTGAAGCTTTCTTT.

The V and J genes are TRBV7-2 and TRBJ1-2, with 8 bases lining up with TRBD1. The CDR3 is made up of 14 amino acids. CDR1 and CDR2 from the germline V gene are SGHTA and FQGNSA. V dropped 3 bases and J dropped 4; count of bases not matched to a gene: 4. CDR3: CASSLQGAGYGYTF. CDR3 DNA sequence: TGTGCCAGCAGCTTGCAGGGGGCGGGCTATGGCTACACCTTC.

V is TRBV21-1 and J is TRBJ1-4; the table's D gene call, TRBD1, was not cross checked with the DNA. TRBV21-1 is noted as a pseudogene. This CDR3 spans 16 amino acids. The CDR3 DNA sequence: TGTGCCAGCAGCAGCCCTGACAGGCAACTAATTCCCCGACTGTTTTTT. Its translation: CASSSPDRQLIPRLFF.

In its sample, this clone was seen a few times. The V gene is TRBV7-9, the J gene TRBJ2-7; 8 bases match TRBD1. The germline gives CDR1 SEHNR, CDR2 FQNEAQ (reference sequence). The CDR3 spans 15 residues. V gave up 5 bases and J gave up 5 bases; unmatched junction bases: 11. CDR3 nucleotide sequence: TGTGCCAGCAGCCCTGAGGGCTACAGGGGGAACGAGCAGTACTTC. This codes for CASSPEGYRGNEQYF.

The chain carries TRBV7-9 and TRBJ1-5; 9 bases are a match to TRBD1. CDR3 length: 16 amino acids. Germline-derived CDR1 and CDR2 are SEHNR and FQNEAQ (reference sequence). V dropped 5 bases and J dropped 7; count of bases not matched to a gene: 12. The DNA for the CDR3 is TGTGCCAGCAGCCCGGGACAGGGTATGGCTACGCAGCCCCAGCATTTT. Protein sequence: CASSPGQGMATQPQHF. Full variable domain (missing parts from reference TRBV7-9 and TRBJ1-5): DTGVSQNPRHKITKRGQNVTFRCDPISEHNRLYWYRQTLGQGPEFLTYFQNEAQLEKSRLLSDRFSAERPKGSFSTLEIQRTEQGDSAMYLCASSPGQGMATQPQHFGDGTRLSIL.

The V and J genes are TRBV10-3 and TRBJ2-3; 7 bases match TRBD2. Germline V gene data show CDR1 as ENHRY and CDR2 as SYGVKD. V trimming: 4 bases; J trimming: 4 bases; junction bases outside the gene matches: 5. The CDR3 has 14 amino acids. DNA for the CDR3: TGTGCCATCAGTGGTGGACTAGAATCAGATACGCAGTATTTT. Its protein product is CAISGGLESDTQYF.

CDR3 sequence reads: CASDRPPYGYTF. In DNA, the CDR3 is TGTGCCAGCGACAGGCCGCCCTATGGCTACACCTTC. The gene calls are TRBV28 and TRBJ1-2, with D tentatively TRBD1 (6 bases). CDR3 size: 12 residues. CDR1 and CDR2 from the germline V gene are MDHEN and SYDVKM. With 8 bases removed from V and 4 bases from J, the gap between germline ends came to 11 bases.

CDR3 coding DNA: TGTGCTAGTGGTTACGGCGGGAATACCCAAGAGACCCAGTACTTC. It is translated as CASGYGGNTQETQYF. This chain joins TRBV12-5 and TRBJ2-5; D might be TRBD2 (6 bases). Germline assignment: CDR1 LGHNT and CDR2 FRNRAP. The CDR3 consists of 15 residues. Trimming took off 4 bases at V and 1 base at J, with 13 bases between the two ends. Using reference TRBV12-5 and TRBJ2-5 for the parts outside the CDR3, the full variable domain is DARVTQTPRHKVTEMGQEVTMRCQPILGHNTVFWYRQTMMQGLELLAYFRNRAPLDDSGMPKDRFSAEMPDATLATLKIQPSEPRDSAVYFCASGYGGNTQETQYFGPGTRLLVL.

This chain links TRBV7-2 with TRBJ2-5; TRBD1 matches 8 bases. Trimming took 5 bases from V and 1 from J; bases not matched to a gene: 6. This CDR3 region has 15 residues. CDR1 and CDR2 (germline): SGHTA, FQGNSA. The CDR3 spells CASSIRQGPQETQYF. The CDR3 DNA follows: TGTGCCAGCAGCATCAGACAGGGGCCCCAAGAGACCCAGTACTTC.

The V gene is TRBV2, the J gene TRBJ1-1; D may be TRBD1 (6 bases). Germline V gene data show CDR1 as SNHLY and CDR2 as FYNNEI. The CDR3 totals 12 residues. The ends were cut back, 4 bases at V and 6 bases at J, with 9 bases in the middle. CDR3 loop: CASSAQGPEAFF. Here the CDR3 DNA reads TGTGCCAGCAGTGCACAGGGCCCTGAAGCTTTCTTT.

V usage is TRBV5-4 and J usage is TRBJ1-4, with unresolved D. Trimming shortened V by 0 bases and J by 0 bases, and 6 bases separated the two germline ends. CDR1 and CDR2 (germline): SGHNT, YYREEE (reference sequence). The CDR3 length is 15 residues. CDR3 nucleotide sequence: TGTGCCAGCAGCTTGGAACAGCCAACTAATGAAAAACTGTTTTTT. Its translation: CASSLEQPTNEKLFF. Full variable domain (remainder filled in from reference TRBV5-4 and TRBJ1-4): ETGVTQSPTHLIKTRGQQVTLRCSSQSGHNTVSWYQQALGQGPQFIFQYYREEENGRGNFPPRFSGLQFPNYSSELNVNALELDDSALYLCASSLEQPTNEKLFFGSGTQLSVL.

The CDR3 sequence: CACQKTATNEKLFF. DNA for the CDR3: TGTGCCTGTCAAAAGACAGCAACTAATGAAAAACTGTTTTTT. The rearrangement links TRBV30 to TRBJ1-4; possible D gene TRBD1, 5 bases. Trimming pared 6 bases from V and 0 bases from J, leaving 11 bases between. Germline CDR1 GTSNPN, CDR2 SVGIG (reference sequence). CDR3 length: 14 amino acids.

The chain combines TRBV29-1 with TRBJ2-7, with 7 bases fitting TRBD2. The CDR3 runs to 14 residues. Germline trimming cut 5 bases from V and 5 bases from J; bases unmatched to any gene: 12. Germline CDR1 is SQVTM and CDR2 is ANQGSEA. DNA of the CDR3: TGCAGCGTTACAAAAAGCGGGAACCAACACGAGCAGTACTTC. Translation: CSVTKSGNQHEQYF.

A note on this clone: Mismatch with germline at one junction end may stem from a read error. The chain carries TRBV5-1 and TRBJ1-5, with D maybe TRBD1 (6 bases). Germline V gene sequence: CDR1 SGHRS, CDR2 YFSETQ. The CDR3 has 13 residues. The CDR3 is CASSFTGSQPQHF. CDR3 sequence (DNA): TGTGCCAGCAGCTTTACAGGGTCCCAGCCCCAGCATTTT.

The chain is built from TRBV29-1 and TRBJ2-7; TRBD1 might be the D (6 bases). Germline V gene lookup returns CDR1 SQVTM and CDR2 ANQGSEA. The V end was cut by 6 bases, the J end by 2 bases, with 14 bases between. The CDR3 is 13 residues long. The CDR3: CSVRDTNTYEQYF. The CDR3 DNA is TGCAGCGTCCGGGACACAAATACCTACGAGCAGTACTTC.

The chain has TRBV6-5 and TRBJ1-2, with unresolved D. Germline assignment: CDR1 MNHEY and CDR2 SVGAGI. The CDR3 covers 13 residues. The V gene lost 7 bases and the J gene lost 5 bases, with 14 bases spanning the gap. CDR3 residues: CASTDVNLYGYTF. The CDR3 nucleotides read TGTGCCAGCACGGACGTCAACCTTTATGGCTACACCTTC.

This clone was counted only a few times. The J gene is TRBJ2-2, the V gene TRBV12-5; TRBD2 agrees at 13 bases. After removal of 1 base from V and 1 base from J, the junction contained 0 bases not matched to a gene. The V gene's germline CDR1 is LGHNT and CDR2 FRNRAP. The CDR3 extends over 17 amino acids. The CDR3 protein is CASGLGTSGRNTGELFF. CDR3 in DNA: TGTGCTAGTGGTTTGGGGACTAGCGGGAGGAACACCGGGGAGCTGTTTTTT. The variable domain in full, with the rest retrieved from reference TRBV12-5 and TRBJ2-2, is DARVTQTPRHKVTEMGQEVTMRCQPILGHNTVFWYRQTMMQGLELLAYFRNRAPLDDSGMPKDRFSAEMPDATLATLKIQPSEPRDSAVYFCASGLGTSGRNTGELFFGEGSRLTVL.

The J gene is TRBJ2-7, the V gene TRBV6-1; TRBD2 matches at 8 bases. Trimming removed 5 bases from V and 6 bases from J; junction bases left unmatched: 9. Germline CDR1 reads MNHNS; CDR2 reads SASEGT. This CDR3 spans 14 amino acids. This CDR3 is CASSSRGGPGEQYF. CDR3 nucleotide sequence: TGTGCCAGCAGTAGTCGCGGGGGGCCAGGCGAGCAGTACTTC.

J is TRBJ1-3 and V is TRBV6-6; D call uncertain. This CDR3 region has 14 residues. Deletions cut 7 bases from V and 0 bases from J, with 10 bases between. Germline values: CDR1 MNHNY, CDR2 SVGAGI (reference sequence). This CDR3 reads CASTSYNSGNTIYF. The CDR3 DNA sequence: TGTGCCAGCACTTCATACAACTCTGGAAACACCATATATTTT.